The sequence of this T cell receptor beta chain was determined in a study of T cells in Graves' hyperthyroidism and ophthalmopathy. This clonotype occurred many times. With 5 bases clipped from V and 6 bases from J, the junction kept 21 bases outside the gene matches. From germline, CDR1 is MNHEY and CDR2 SVGEGT. This CDR3 is built from 18 residues. Lactation, pregnancy, other autoimmune disease or uncontrolled infection led to exclusion of patients. PBMCs were derived from 10 ml fresh peripheral blood. RNA transcripts yielded amplified TCR beta CDR3 regions. An initial round of RT-PCR targeting the TCR CDR3 relied on the HTBI primer set. TCRdb ran MiXCR on the multiplex PCR reads and lists one entry per CDR3 protein. Counted here are approximately 700,000 distinct CDR3 sequences, roughly 15% occurring once; the ten biggest clones make up around 7.7%.

This chain joins TRBV6-2 or TRBV6-3 and TRBJ2-7; TRBD2 matches at 8 bases. What was sequenced was blood. The source is a man younger than 35 with Graves' hyperthyroidism. The CDR3 nucleotides read TGTGCCAGCAGTCACGGACCGGGGAGGCGTAGCGGGATCGCCGAGCAGTACTTC. Residues: CASSHGPGRRSGIAEQYF.